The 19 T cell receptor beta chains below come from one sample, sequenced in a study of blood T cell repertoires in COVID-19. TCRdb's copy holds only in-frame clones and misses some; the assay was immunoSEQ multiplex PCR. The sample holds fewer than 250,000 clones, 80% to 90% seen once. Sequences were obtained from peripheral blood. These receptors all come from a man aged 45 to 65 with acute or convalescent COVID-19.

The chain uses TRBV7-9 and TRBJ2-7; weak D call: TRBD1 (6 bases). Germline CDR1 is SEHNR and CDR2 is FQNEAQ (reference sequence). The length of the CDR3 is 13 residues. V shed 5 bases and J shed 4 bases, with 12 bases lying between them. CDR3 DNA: TGTGCCAGCAGCGCCGGGACACCTTACGAGCAGTACTTC. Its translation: CASSAGTPYEQYF.

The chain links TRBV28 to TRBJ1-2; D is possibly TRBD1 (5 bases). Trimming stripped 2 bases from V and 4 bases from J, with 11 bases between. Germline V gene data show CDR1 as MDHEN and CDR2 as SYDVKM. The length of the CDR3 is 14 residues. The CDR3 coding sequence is TGTGCCAGCAGTTTAGACAGCTACTCCTATGGCTACACCTTC. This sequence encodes CASSLDSYSYGYTF.

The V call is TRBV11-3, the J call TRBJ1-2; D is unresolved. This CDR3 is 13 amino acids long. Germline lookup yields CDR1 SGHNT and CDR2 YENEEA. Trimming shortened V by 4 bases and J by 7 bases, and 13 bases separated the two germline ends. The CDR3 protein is CASSSTGIPGYTF. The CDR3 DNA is TGTGCCAGCAGCTCCACGGGGATCCCTGGCTACACCTTC.

The CDR3 region has the DNA TGTGCCAGCAGCCCCGATAGCGGGGGCTCCTACAATGAGCAGTTCTTC. Residues: CASSPDSGGSYNEQFF. J is TRBJ2-1 and V is TRBV7-3; TRBD2 matches at 9 bases. Germline V lookup: CDR1 SGHTA, CDR2 FQGTGA. The CDR3 spans 16 residues. The ends lost 5 bases at V and 0 bases at J; junction bases unmatched: 5.

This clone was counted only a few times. This CDR3 reads CASSSLIQGKLFF. The DNA for the CDR3 is TGTGCCAGCAGCTCCCTGATCCAGGGAAAACTGTTTTTT. The rearrangement uses TRBV7-9 and TRBJ1-4, with a weak D call TRBD1 (5 bases). Trimming took 4 bases from V and 10 from J, leaving 13 bases between them. Looked up from germline, CDR1 is SEHNR and CDR2 is FQNEAQ (reference sequence). This CDR3 spans 13 amino acids. The full variable domain, rest sourced from reference TRBV7-9 and TRBJ1-4, is DTGVSQNPRHKITKRGQNVTFRCDPISEHNRLYWYRQTLGQGPEFLTYFQNEAQLEKSRLLSDRFSAERPKGSFSTLEIQRTEQGDSAMYLCASSSLIQGKLFFGSGTQLSVL.

The CDR3 DNA reads TGTGCCAGCAGCTTTAGGAGGGGGCCGAACACTGAAGCTTTCTTT. Its translation: CASSFRRGPNTEAFF. The V and J genes are TRBV5-8 and TRBJ1-1; 7 positions match TRBD1. V gave up 2 bases and J gave up 1 base; unmatched junction bases: 5. Looked up from germline, CDR1 is SGHTS and CDR2 is YDEGEE. This CDR3 is 15 amino acids long.

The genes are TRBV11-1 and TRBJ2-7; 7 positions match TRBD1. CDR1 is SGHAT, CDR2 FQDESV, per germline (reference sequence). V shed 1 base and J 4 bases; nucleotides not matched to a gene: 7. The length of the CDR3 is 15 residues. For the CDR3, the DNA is TGTGCCAGCAGCTTAGAGGGACAGTCCTCATACGAGCAGTACTTC. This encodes CASSLEGQSSYEQYF.

CDR3 protein: CASSASTKRQGRIYGYTF. The CDR3 bases are TGTGCCAGCAGCGCCTCCACAAAGCGACAGGGGAGGATATATGGCTACACCTTC. The rearrangement uses TRBV9 and TRBJ1-2, with 8 bases aligning to TRBD1. Unmatched junction bases numbered 18, after V lost 3 bases and J lost 5 bases. Germline V CDR1 and CDR2: SGDLS, YYNGEE. The CDR3 contains 18 residues.

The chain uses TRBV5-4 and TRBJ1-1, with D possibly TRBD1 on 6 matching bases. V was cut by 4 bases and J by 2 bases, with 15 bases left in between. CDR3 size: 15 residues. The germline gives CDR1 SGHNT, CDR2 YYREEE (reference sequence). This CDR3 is CASSIGQKPNTEAFF. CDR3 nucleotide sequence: TGTGCCAGCAGCATCGGACAGAAACCCAACACTGAAGCTTTCTTT.

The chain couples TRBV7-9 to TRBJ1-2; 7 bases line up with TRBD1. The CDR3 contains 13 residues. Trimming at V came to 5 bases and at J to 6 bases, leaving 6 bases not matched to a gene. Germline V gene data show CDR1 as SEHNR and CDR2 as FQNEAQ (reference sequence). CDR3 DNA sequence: TGTGCCAGCAGCGAACAACAGGGGAATGGCTACACCTTC. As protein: CASSEQQGNGYTF.

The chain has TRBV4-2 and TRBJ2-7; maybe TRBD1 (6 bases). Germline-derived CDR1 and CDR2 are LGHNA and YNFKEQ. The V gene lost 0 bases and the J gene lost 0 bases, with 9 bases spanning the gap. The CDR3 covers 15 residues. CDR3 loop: CASSQEPGASYEQYF. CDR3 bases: TGTGCCAGCAGCCAAGAACCAGGGGCCTCCTACGAGCAGTACTTC.

CDR3: CANLAKNIQYF. For the CDR3, the DNA is TGTGCCAACTTAGCCAAAAACATTCAGTACTTC. The chain carries TRBV21-1 and TRBJ2-4; TRBD2 is the table's D call and was not checked against the DNA. TRBV21-1 is assigned pseudogene status. The CDR3 is made up of 11 amino acids.

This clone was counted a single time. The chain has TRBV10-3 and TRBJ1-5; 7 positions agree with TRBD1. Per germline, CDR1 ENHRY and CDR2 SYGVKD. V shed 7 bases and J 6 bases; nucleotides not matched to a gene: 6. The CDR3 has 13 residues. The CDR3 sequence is CAINRGGGQPQHF. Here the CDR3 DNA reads TGTGCCATCAACCGAGGGGGCGGTCAGCCCCAGCATTTT.

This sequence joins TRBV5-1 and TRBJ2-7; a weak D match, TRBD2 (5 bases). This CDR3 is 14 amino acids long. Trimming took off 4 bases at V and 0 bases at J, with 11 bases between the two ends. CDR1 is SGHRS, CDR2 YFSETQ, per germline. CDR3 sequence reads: CASSPGRASYEQYF. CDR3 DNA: TGCGCCAGCAGCCCCGGGCGGGCCTCCTACGAGCAGTACTTC.

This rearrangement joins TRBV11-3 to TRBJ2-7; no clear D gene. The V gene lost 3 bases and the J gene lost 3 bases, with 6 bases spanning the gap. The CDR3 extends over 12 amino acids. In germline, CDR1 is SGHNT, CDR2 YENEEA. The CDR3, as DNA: TGTGCCAGCAGCTTGAAGAGCTACGAGCAGTACTTC. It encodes CASSLKSYEQYF.

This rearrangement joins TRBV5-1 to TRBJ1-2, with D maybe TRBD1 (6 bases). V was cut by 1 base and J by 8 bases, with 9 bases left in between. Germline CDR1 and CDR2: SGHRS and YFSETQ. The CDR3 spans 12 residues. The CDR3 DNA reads TGCGCCAGCAGCTTGACAGGGAGCGGCTACACCTTC. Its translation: CASSLTGSGYTF. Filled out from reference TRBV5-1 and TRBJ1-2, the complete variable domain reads KAGVTQTPRYLIKTRGQQVTLSCSPISGHRSVSWYQQTPGQGLQFLFEYFSETQRNKGNFPGRFSGRQFSNSRSEMNVSTLELGDSALYLCASSLTGSGYTFGSGTRLTVV.

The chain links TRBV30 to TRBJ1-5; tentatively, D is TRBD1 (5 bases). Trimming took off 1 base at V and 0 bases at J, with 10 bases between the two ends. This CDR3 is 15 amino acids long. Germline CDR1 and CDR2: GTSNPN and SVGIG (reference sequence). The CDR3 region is CAWSAGLHSNQPQHF. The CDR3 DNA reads TGTGCCTGGAGTGCGGGACTTCATAGCAATCAGCCCCAGCATTTT.

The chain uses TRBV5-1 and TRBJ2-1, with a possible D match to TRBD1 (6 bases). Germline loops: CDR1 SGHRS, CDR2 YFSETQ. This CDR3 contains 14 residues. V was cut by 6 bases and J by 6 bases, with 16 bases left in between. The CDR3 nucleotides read TGCGCCAGCAACCCCACTGGGGGCCCCAATGAGCAGTTCTTC. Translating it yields CASNPTGGPNEQFF.

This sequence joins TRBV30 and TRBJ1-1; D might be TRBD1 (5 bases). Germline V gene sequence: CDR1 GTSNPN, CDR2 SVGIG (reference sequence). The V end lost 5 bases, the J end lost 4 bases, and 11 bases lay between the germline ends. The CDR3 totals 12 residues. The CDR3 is CAWAWGTTEAFF. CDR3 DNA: TGTGCCTGGGCGTGGGGCACCACTGAAGCTTTCTTT.